The rows below give T cell receptor beta chains drawn from one sample of a study of blood T cell repertoires in COVID-19. The assay was immunoSEQ multiplex PCR, and TCRdb's table has in-frame clones only and misses some. The table includes about 95,000 clones, around 85% detected once. The sample consisted of peripheral blood. The receptors were sampled from a man older than 75 with active or convalescent COVID-19. CDR3s include the opening cysteine and the closing phenylalanine or tryptophan. Fields, in order: CDR3 length, clone size, D gene, V gene, J gene, CDR3 DNA, CDR3 protein. D genes are given only for firm matches. The listing skips clone size in some rows; elsewhere it reads once, few, many or a size class.

>13|NA|NA|TRBV29-1|TRBJ1-3
TGCAGCGTTGGCGGAGGGCTTGGAAACACCATATATTTT
CSVGGGLGNTIYF
>16|NA|TRBD1|TRBV5-1|TRBJ1-2
TGCGCCAGCAGCTTTGGCCCGGGACAGACTAACTATGGCTACACCTTC
CASSFGPGQTNYGYTF
>14|few|TRBD2|TRBV4-1|TRBJ2-5
TGCGCCAGCAGCCCTCTAGCGGGGGAAGAGACCCAGTACTTC
CASSPLAGEETQYF
>13|NA|NA|TRBV7-2|TRBJ1-1
TGTGCCAGCAGCTTCGAGGGCTGGACTGAAGCTTTCTTT
CASSFEGWTEAFF
>16|NA|NA|TRBV21-1|TRBJ1-2
TGTGCCAGCAGCAAAGTCGGGGAGCCCTCGCCATATGACTACACCTTC
CASSKVGEPSPYDYTF
>13|NA|NA|TRBV20-1|TRBJ1-1
TGCAGTGCTAGTCGTGACAGGTGGTCTGAAGCTTTCTTT
CSASRDRWSEAFF
>15|NA|NA|TRBV9|TRBJ1-1
TGTGCCAGCAGCGTAGATCAGAACATAAACACTGAAGCTTTCTTT
CASSVDQNINTEAFF
>16|NA|TRBD2|TRBV5-1|TRBJ2-3
TGCGCCAGCAGCTTGTACGGGGGGGCCGCCACAGATACGCAGTATTTT
CASSLYGGAATDTQYF
>17|NA|TRBD1|TRBV9|TRBJ2-7
TGTGCCAGCAGCGTAGTCCCAATTGGACAGGGCGCTTACGAGCAGTACTTC
CASSVVPIGQGAYEQYF
>14|NA|NA|TRBV7-2|TRBJ2-2
TGTGCCAGCAGCCTGTACAGGGACACCGGGGAGCTGTTTTTT
CASSLYRDTGELFF
>16|NA|TRBD2|TRBV14|TRBJ2-3
TGTGCCAGCAGCCACCCTAGCGGGGGGGCAGGAGATACGCAGTATTTT
CASSHPSGGAGDTQYF
>13|NA|NA|TRBV12-3/TRBV12-4|TRBJ1-2
TGTGCCAGCAGTTCGGGGGTGAACTATGGCTACACCTTC
CASSSGVNYGYTF
>16|NA|TRBD2|TRBV5-8|TRBJ2-2
TGTGCCAGCAGCACAACAGCGGGGGGCCCTACCGGGAAGCTGTTTTTT
CASSTTAGGPTGKLFF
>17|few|NA|TRBV5-1|TRBJ2-3
TGCGCCAGCAGCTTCTCCCCCGGAGCCGCTGGCACAGATACGCAGTATTTT
CASSFSPGAAGTDTQYF
>15|NA|NA|TRBV3-1/TRBV3-2|TRBJ1-3
TGTGCCAGCAGCCCATCAGGTAACTCTGGAAACACCATATATTTT
CASSPSGNSGNTIYF
>14|NA|NA|TRBV27|TRBJ1-5
TGTGCCAGCAGTTTAGCTCTGGCCCCTCAGCCCCAGCATTTT
CASSLALAPQPQHF
>15|few|NA|TRBV11-1|TRBJ2-7
TGTGCCAGCAGCTTGTCTCCACAGGACTCCTACGAGCAGTACTTC
CASSLSPQDSYEQYF
>15|NA|NA|TRBV9|TRBJ2-5
TGTGCCAGCAGCGCCACAGGGTTAGGCCAAGAGACCCAGTACTTC
CASSATGLGQETQYF
>15|NA|NA|TRBV14|TRBJ1-6
TGTGCCAGCAGCCAAGATCTGGCACAATATTCACCCCTCCACTTT
CASSQDLAQYSPLHF
>13|NA|NA|TRBV5-1|TRBJ2-3
TGCGCCAGCAGCTTGAATCGCGGAGATACGCAGTATTTT
CASSLNRGDTQYF
>18|NA|TRBD1|TRBV29-1|TRBJ1-2
TGCAGCGTTGAAGACATGGATAACAGGGGCCCGAGACTCTATGGCTACACCTTC
CSVEDMDNRGPRLYGYTF
>15|NA|NA|TRBV27|TRBJ2-5
TGTGCCAGCAGTTCGGAGGTGAGCGGGCAAGAGACCCAGTACTTC
CASSSEVSGQETQYF
>13|NA|NA|TRBV6-5|TRBJ1-2
TGTGCCAGCAGTTACCCGGGTTGGTATGGCTACACCTTC
CASSYPGWYGYTF
>14|NA|NA|TRBV7-8|TRBJ2-5
TGTGCCAGCAGCTCCGACCGGGGGCAAGAGACCCAGTACTTC
CASSSDRGQETQYF
>15|NA|TRBD2|TRBV18|TRBJ2-3
TGTGCCAGCTCACCGACTAGCGGATTCACAGATACGCAGTATTTT
CASSPTSGFTDTQYF
>14|NA|TRBD1|TRBV7-2|TRBJ1-3
TGTGCCAGCAGCCCCTTGACAGGGGGAAACACCATATATTTT
CASSPLTGGNTIYF
>14|NA|TRBD1|TRBV15|TRBJ1-1
TGTGCCACCAGCCCCCTGGACAGGGTAGGAAAAGCTTTCTTT
CATSPLDRVGKAFF
>13|NA|TRBD1|TRBV7-9|TRBJ1-6
TGTGCCAGCGCGGGACAGGGAAATTCACCCCTCCACTTT
CASAGQGNSPLHF
>14|NA|TRBD2|TRBV5-4|TRBJ2-7
TGTGCCAGCAGCTTGAGCGGGAGGTCCTACGAGCAGTACTTC
CASSLSGRSYEQYF
>13|NA|NA|TRBV7-2|TRBJ1-2
TGTGCCAGCAGCTTAGAGAGGAACTATGGCTACACCTTC
CASSLERNYGYTF
>16|NA|NA|TRBV30|TRBJ1-5
TGTGCCTGGAGCAGTGCGGGGGCGCGGGGCAATCAGCCCCAGCATTTT
CAWSSAGARGNQPQHF
>15|few|NA|TRBV6-6|TRBJ1-6
TGTGCCAGCAGTTACGGAGGCAGGGAGGGTTCACCCCTCCACTTT
CASSYGGREGSPLHF
>13|NA|NA|TRBV7-2|TRBJ2-5
TGTGCCAGCAGCTTGCGGGGACAAGAGACCCAGTACTTC
CASSLRGQETQYF
>15|NA|NA|TRBV10-3|TRBJ1-2
TGTGCCATCAGTGAGTCAACGGTTGAAAACTATGGCTACACCTTC
CAISESTVENYGYTF
>14|NA|TRBD1|TRBV18|TRBJ1-5
TGTGCCAGCTCACCCAGGGGGGGCAATCAGCCCCAGCATTTT
CASSPRGGNQPQHF
>13|NA|TRBD2|TRBV12-3/TRBV12-4|TRBJ2-5
TGTGCCAGCAGTGGGGGAGCGGGGAAGACCCAGTACTTC
CASSGGAGKTQYF
>16|NA|NA|TRBV4-1|TRBJ2-6
TGCGCCAGCAGCCAAGTTCAGGGGTCTGGGGCCAACGTCCTGACTTTC
CASSQVQGSGANVLTF
>15|NA|TRBD1|TRBV11-2|TRBJ2-7
TGTGCCAGCAGCTTAGGGGGGGACAGGGTACACGAGCAGTACTTC
CASSLGGDRVHEQYF
>17|NA|TRBD1|TRBV15|TRBJ2-5
TGTGCCACCAGCAGAGATTCGTCACAGGGGGCCCGGGAGACCCAGTACTTC
CATSRDSSQGARETQYF
>15|NA|NA|TRBV6-4|TRBJ1-6
TGTGCCAGCAGTGACCTCGGGGGTGGTACTTCACCCCTCCACTTT
CASSDLGGGTSPLHF
>17|NA|NA|TRBV4-1|TRBJ1-2
TGCGCCAGCAGCCAAGAATTCCTGAGAAGTTTTAACTATGGCTACACCTTC
CASSQEFLRSFNYGYTF
>14|NA|NA|TRBV7-7|TRBJ2-5
TGTGCCAGCAGCCCCCGTCAGGGCTGGGAGACCCAGTACTTC
CASSPRQGWETQYF
>13|NA|TRBD2|TRBV5-4|TRBJ2-5
TGTGCCAGCAGCTTCAGGCGGGGGGAGACCCAGTACTTC
CASSFRRGETQYF
>14|NA|NA|TRBV14|TRBJ1-2
TGTGCCAGCAGCCTCGCTGGGGAGGCACATGGCTACACCTTC
CASSLAGEAHGYTF
>15|NA|NA|TRBV5-1|TRBJ1-4
TGCGCCAGCAGCCCGGGTGGGGGCCTCAATGAAAAACTGTTTTTT
CASSPGGGLNEKLFF
>14|NA|NA|TRBV25-1|TRBJ1-3
TGTGCCAGCAGTGAACAGGGCGCTGGAAACACCATATATTTT
CASSEQGAGNTIYF
>20|NA|TRBD2|TRBV4-3|TRBJ2-1
TGCGCCAGCAGCCAAGATCGACGTGGGTTGAGGGCGGGGGGCCAGAGTTTCAAGTTCTTC
CASSQDRRGLRAGGQSFKFF
>19|NA|TRBD1|TRBV6-1|TRBJ2-5
TGTGCCAGCAGTGAAGCAAGGTTGGGGACAGGTAAGTTAAGAGAGACCCAGTACTTC
CASSEARLGTGKLRETQYF